This T cell receptor beta chain was identified in a study of T cells in Graves' hyperthyroidism and ophthalmopathy. The CDR3 sequence is 15 residues long. Trimming took off 3 bases at V and 1 base at J, with 12 bases between the two ends. CDR1 and CDR2 from the germline V gene are SNHLY and FYNNEI. PBMCs were collected from an approximately 9.3 ml volume of fresh peripheral blood. This clonotype was counted many times. The CDR3 regions of TCR beta were amplified from RNA transcripts. Initially, a first-round RT-PCR of the TCR CDR3 employed the HTBI primer set. One entry per CDR3 protein, called by TCRdb with MiXCR from the multiplex PCR reads. The data contain some 350,000 distinct CDR3 sequences, roughly an eighth of them singletons.

The chain joins TRBV2 to TRBJ1-1, with D perhaps TRBD1 (6 bases). The receptor comes from a woman aged 35 to 49 with Graves' ophthalmopathy. The sequencing sample was made of blood. CDR3 protein: CASSELGGANTEAFF. As DNA, the CDR3 is TGTGCCAGCAGTGAGCTAGGGGGGGCGAACACTGAAGCTTTCTTT.